A selection of T cell receptor beta chains follows, all from one sample in a study of shared clonotypes between healthy human individuals. Method: immunoSEQ multiplex PCR; TCRdb's copy keeps in-frame clones and lacks some. The table has approximately 530,000 clones, around 96% seen once. Sequences were obtained from naive CD4+ T cells sorted from blood. These receptors all stem from a woman in her twenties or thirties in good health. CDR3s include the opening cysteine and the closing phenylalanine or tryptophan. D genes are given only for firm matches. Clone size appears in some rows only: once, few, many, or a class for an expanded clone.

size,V,D,J,CDR3,DNA
NA,TRBV11-2,NA,TRBJ2-7,CASSSKWRQREQYF,TGTGCCAGCAGCTCAAAATGGCGTCAACGCGAGCAGTACTTC
NA,TRBV2,NA,TRBJ2-7,CASGEDEQYF,TGTGCCAGCGGGGAGGACGAGCAGTACTTC
NA,TRBV27,NA,TRBJ2-7,CASSSGVQTSKGQYF,TGTGCCAGCAGTTCAGGCGTCCAAACGTCAAAGGGGCAGTACTTC
NA,TRBV29-1,NA,TRBJ1-1,CSVEGSYLGAFF,TGCAGCGTTGAAGGCAGTTACCTGGGTGCTTTCTTT
NA,TRBV11-2,NA,TRBJ2-7,CASRRTYSGTKKYEQYF,TGTGCCAGCAGGCGCACCTATTCCGGGACAAAGAAGTACGAGCAGTACTTC
NA,TRBV30,NA,TRBJ2-5,CAWSRGLQETQYF,TGTGCCTGGAGTCGTGGACTACAAGAGACCCAGTACTTC
NA,TRBV2,TRBD2,TRBJ2-2,CASSEISGRTGELFF,TGTGCCAGCAGTGAGATTAGCGGGAGAACCGGGGAGCTGTTTTTT
NA,TRBV27,NA,TRBJ2-2,CASSLKMLNTGELFF,TGTGCCAGCAGTTTAAAGATGCTGAACACCGGGGAGCTGTTTTTT
NA,TRBV7-3,NA,TRBJ2-3,CASSPGLTDTQYF,TGTGCCAGCAGCCCGGGACTTACAGATACGCAGTATTTT
NA,TRBV7-9,TRBD2,TRBJ2-7,CASSLAGEKREVREQYF,TGTGCCAGCAGCTTAGCGGGTGAAAAGCGGGAGGTTAGGGAGCAGTACTTC
NA,TRBV19,NA,TRBJ1-5,CASSIGRDGNQPQHF,TGTGCCAGTAGTATAGGTCGGGACGGAAATCAGCCCCAGCATTTT
NA,TRBV5-6,TRBD1,TRBJ2-5,CASSLGPTGVMETQYF,TGTGCCAGCAGCTTGGGCCCCACAGGGGTTATGGAGACCCAGTACTTC
NA,TRBV29-1,NA,TRBJ1-1,CSVEVKGEHTEAFF,TGCAGCGTTGAAGTTAAGGGGGAGCACACTGAAGCTTTCTTT
NA,TRBV5-1,NA,TRBJ2-1,CASSSPPGYNEQFF,TGCGCCAGCAGCTCCCCCCCGGGGTACAATGAGCAGTTCTTC
NA,TRBV19,NA,TRBJ2-7,CASGGSGTYEQYF,TGTGCCAGCGGAGGTAGCGGAACCTACGAGCAGTACTTC
NA,TRBV4-1,TRBD2,TRBJ2-7,CASRRTSGFSYEQYF,TGCGCCAGCAGACGGACTAGCGGGTTCTCCTACGAGCAGTACTTC
NA,TRBV28,TRBD2,TRBJ2-1,CASSPSGSGYNEQFF,TGTGCCAGCAGTCCGAGCGGTAGCGGGTACAATGAGCAGTTCTTC
NA,TRBV12-5,NA,TRBJ2-3,CASGLALGDTQYF,TGTGCTAGTGGTCTAGCGTTAGGGGATACGCAGTATTTT
once,TRBV18,TRBD1,TRBJ2-1,CASSQDRGSYNEQFF,TGTGCCAGCTCACAAGACAGGGGATCCTACAATGAGCAGTTCTTC
NA,TRBV19,NA,TRBJ2-2,CASSIVNRVYTGELFF,TGTGCCAGTAGTATAGTAAACAGGGTCTACACCGGGGAGCTGTTTTTT
NA,TRBV5-4,NA,TRBJ2-7,CASSFWASAEQYF,TGTGCCAGCAGCTTTTGGGCGTCAGCCGAGCAGTACTTC
NA,TRBV5-1,TRBD2,TRBJ2-7,CASSLVAGSYEQYF,TGCGCCAGCAGCTTGGTAGCGGGAAGCTACGAGCAGTACTTC
NA,TRBV10-3,NA,TRBJ2-7,CAISEPTDGRFYEQYF,TGTGCCATCAGTGAGCCGACAGACGGACGTTTCTACGAGCAGTACTTC
few,TRBV28,NA,TRBJ1-5,CASSLPTSGAQHF,TGTGCCAGCAGTCTCCCGACCTCCGGGGCCCAGCATTTT
NA,TRBV7-9,NA,TRBJ2-7,CASSDGIRSYEQYF,TGTGCCAGCAGCGACGGCATCCGGTCCTACGAGCAGTACTTC
NA,TRBV27,NA,TRBJ1-5,CASRELGGIQPQHF,TGTGCCTCCCGGGAGTTGGGGGGTATTCAGCCCCAGCATTTT
NA,TRBV27,NA,TRBJ2-1,CASIEAGSTANEQFF,TGTGCCAGCATCGAGGCGGGATCCACGGCCAATGAGCAGTTCTTC
NA,TRBV28,NA,TRBJ1-1,CASSETVNTEAFF,TGTGCCAGCAGCGAAACAGTGAACACTGAAGCTTTCTTT
NA,TRBV10-3,TRBD2,TRBJ2-5,CAISESPSTGTSVTPRETQYF,TGTGCCATCAGTGAGTCGCCATCTACCGGGACTAGCGTGACCCCGAGGGAGACCCAGTACTTC
NA,TRBV28,TRBD2,TRBJ2-1,CASSSSGNWGYEQFF,TGTGCCAGCAGTTCAAGCGGGAATTGGGGGTATGAGCAGTTCTTC
NA,TRBV5-6,TRBD2,TRBJ2-3,CASSLRGTKRNTQYF,TGTGCCAGCAGCTTGAGAGGGACTAAAAGGAATACGCAGTATTTT
NA,TRBV25-1,NA,TRBJ2-7,CASSETGSGRHEQYF,TGTGCCAGCAGTGAAACGGGGTCAGGGAGGCACGAGCAGTACTTC
NA,TRBV7-9,TRBD2,TRBJ2-7,CASSPGTSGAYEQYF,TGTGCCAGCAGCCCAGGGACTAGCGGAGCCTACGAGCAGTACTTC
NA,TRBV9,NA,TRBJ2-5,CASSAGVWETQYF,TGTGCCAGCAGCGCGGGAGTCTGGGAGACCCAGTACTTC
NA,TRBV6-5,TRBD1,TRBJ2-1,CASSYSSGQGSNEQFF,TGTGCCAGCAGTTACTCATCGGGACAGGGGTCGAATGAGCAGTTCTTC